A selection of T cell receptor beta chains follows, all from one sample in a study of blood T cell repertoires in COVID-19. Here immunoSEQ multiplex PCR was the method, and the copy in TCRdb shows in-frame clones only, minus some. The table includes fewer than 250,000 clones, under 90% detected once. The sequenced sample consisted of PBMCs or T cells enriched from blood (not recorded which). The receptors shown here come from a woman aged 50 to 60 who had been exposed to COVID-19. The CDR3 runs from the conserved cysteine through the conserved F or W. The order of the fields is CDR3 DNA, CDR3 protein, clone size, V gene, J gene, CDR3 length, D gene. A D gene is named only where the DNA matches it firmly. Part of the rows lack a size; the others show once, few, many or a class for expanded clones.

CDR3 DNA: TGTGCCAGCAGCTCCTGGACAGACAACACTGAAGCTTTCTTT; CDR3 protein: CASSSWTDNTEAFF; clone size: .; V gene: TRBV7-6; J gene: TRBJ1-1; CDR3 length: 14; D gene: .
CDR3 DNA: TGTGCCAGCAGTTTCAGAGGACTCCAAGTTAATGAGCAGTTCTTC; CDR3 protein: CASSFRGLQVNEQFF; clone size: .; V gene: TRBV6-2/TRBV6-3; J gene: TRBJ2-1; CDR3 length: 15; D gene: .
CDR3 DNA: TGTGCCAGCAGCCCACAGGGAAGTAGGGGTCGCACTGAAGCTTTCTTT; CDR3 protein: CASSPQGSRGRTEAFF; clone size: .; V gene: TRBV5-4; J gene: TRBJ1-1; CDR3 length: 16; D gene: .
CDR3 DNA: TGTGCCAGCAGCCCAGCCGGGACTCACGGAAACACCATATATTTT; CDR3 protein: CASSPAGTHGNTIYF; clone size: .; V gene: TRBV3-1/TRBV3-2; J gene: TRBJ1-3; CDR3 length: 15; D gene: .
CDR3 DNA: TGTGCCAGCGTCTTTGGGCAGGGGCATTCACCCCTCCACTTT; CDR3 protein: CASVFGQGHSPLHF; clone size: few; V gene: TRBV28; J gene: TRBJ1-6; CDR3 length: 14; D gene: .
CDR3 DNA: TGTGCCAGCAGGTTTTCCGGGACAGCTAATGAAAAACTGTTTTTT; CDR3 protein: CASRFSGTANEKLFF; clone size: .; V gene: TRBV28; J gene: TRBJ1-4; CDR3 length: 15; D gene: TRBD1
CDR3 DNA: TGTGCCAGCAGCTTGGCGACAGGGGTATCCTATAATTCACCCCTCCACTTT; CDR3 protein: CASSLATGVSYNSPLHF; clone size: .; V gene: TRBV5-6; J gene: TRBJ1-6; CDR3 length: 17; D gene: TRBD1
CDR3 DNA: TGTGCCAGCAGCCAAGCAAAGCGGGGTGAAGAGACCCAGTACTTC; CDR3 protein: CASSQAKRGEETQYF; clone size: .; V gene: TRBV4-2; J gene: TRBJ2-5; CDR3 length: 15; D gene: TRBD2
CDR3 DNA: TGTGCCAGCAGCTTGCCAGGCGGGGGGGGGCAGTACTTC; CDR3 protein: CASSLPGGGGQYF; clone size: .; V gene: TRBV5-4; J gene: TRBJ2-7; CDR3 length: 13; D gene: TRBD2
CDR3 DNA: TGCGCCAGCAGCTTGGGAGCTACTGAAGCTTTCTTT; CDR3 protein: CASSLGATEAFF; clone size: .; V gene: TRBV5-1; J gene: TRBJ1-1; CDR3 length: 12; D gene: .